Below are 10 T cell receptor beta chains sequenced from a single sample in a study of T cells in Graves' hyperthyroidism and ophthalmopathy. RNA transcripts provided the source from which TCR beta CDR3 regions were amplified. The primer set for the first-round RT-PCR of the TCR CDR3 was HTBI. TCRdb independently ran MiXCR on the multiplex PCR reads; one entry per CDR3 protein. This table holds a few hundred thousand distinct CDR3 sequences, approximately 17% found once. Material: blood. These receptors were taken from a woman aged 18-30 years with Graves' ophthalmopathy.

This clonotype was picked up many times. V usage is TRBV7-3 and J usage is TRBJ2-7, with a tentative D call TRBD2 (6 bases). V shed 2 bases and J shed 3 bases, with 14 bases lying between them. The CDR3 has 15 residues. The germline V gene encodes CDR1 SGHTA and CDR2 FQGTGA. CDR3 bases: TGTGCCAGCAGCTTAGTTCGGGGAGGAAGCTACGAGCAGTACTTC. This sequence encodes CASSLVRGGSYEQYF.

This clonotype appeared many times. This chain uses TRBV15 with TRBJ1-1; maybe TRBD1 (5 bases). V gave up 6 bases and J gave up 1 base, with 15 bases separating them. There are 15 residues in the CDR3. CDR1 and CDR2 (germline): LNHNV, YYDKDF (reference sequence). CDR3 residues: CATSGRVWTNTEAFF. The CDR3 DNA reads TGTGCCACCAGTGGCAGGGTCTGGACGAACACTGAAGCTTTCTTT.

Many counts were recorded for this clonotype. The chain couples TRBV6-1 to TRBJ1-1; a weak D match, TRBD1 (5 bases). There are 14 residues in the CDR3. Germline lookup yields CDR1 MNHNS and CDR2 SASEGT. V lost 6 bases to trimming and J lost 1 base, with 12 bases between them. The CDR3 here is CASSHLRGNTEAFF. CDR3 sequence (DNA): TGTGCCAGCAGCCACCTAAGGGGGAACACTGAAGCTTTCTTT.

The table lists this clonotype with many counts. The rearrangement joins TRBV12-3 or TRBV12-4 to TRBJ1-1, with 7 nucleotides matching TRBD1. V lost 6 bases to trimming and J lost 6 bases; unmatched junction nucleotides: 7. This CDR3 is 13 amino acids long. The CDR3 sequence is CASRGDSRPEAFF. In DNA, the CDR3 is TGTGCCAGCAGGGGGGACAGCCGCCCTGAAGCTTTCTTT.

This clonotype was observed a few times. The rearrangement uses TRBV4-1 and TRBJ1-1; D not resolved. V lost 1 base to trimming and J lost 4 bases, with 13 bases between them. The germline gives CDR1 MGHRA, CDR2 YSYEKL. The CDR3 length is 15 residues. CDR3 residues: CASSQGSITGTEAFF. For the CDR3, the DNA is TGCGCCAGCAGCCAAGGGTCCATAACGGGCACTGAAGCTTTCTTT.

This clonotype was counted only a few times. The chain couples TRBV6-2 or TRBV6-3 to TRBJ1-1; no clear D gene. The germline V and J ends were trimmed by 4 bases and 11 bases, with 17 bases remaining between them. Germline loops: CDR1 MNHEY, CDR2 SVGEGT. The CDR3 extends over 13 amino acids. CDR3 protein: CASSSLVGGTAFF. The CDR3 DNA is TGTGCCAGCAGTTCTTTAGTCGGAGGCACGGCTTTCTTT.

There are many counts of this clonotype. The chain joins TRBV29-1 to TRBJ1-1; the D is unclear. CDR1 is SQVTM, CDR2 ANQGSEA, per germline. The germline V and J ends were trimmed by 4 bases and 1 base, with 10 bases remaining between them. CDR3 length: 13 residues. DNA for the CDR3: TGCAGCGTTGTACCGGTTGAGAACACTGAAGCTTTCTTT. It translates to CSVVPVENTEAFF.

V is TRBV27 and J is TRBJ1-1; TRBD1 aligns across 7 bases. Per germline, CDR1 MNHEY and CDR2 SMNVEV (reference sequence). With V trimmed by 5 bases and J by 3 bases, 6 bases remained unmatched. The CDR3 sequence is 14 residues long. CDR3 in DNA: TGTGCCAGCAGTACCGGGACAGAATACACTGAAGCTTTCTTT. The encoded protein is CASSTGTEYTEAFF.

This clonotype came up many times. The rearrangement links TRBV11-2 to TRBJ2-3; 10 bases fit TRBD2. Losses at the gene ends were 6 bases for V and 6 bases for J; bases not matched to a gene: 15. Germline V lookup: CDR1 SGHAT, CDR2 FQNNGV. There are 17 residues in the CDR3. The CDR3 nucleotides are TGTGCCAGCAGGCACTGGGGGCTAGCGGGAGATTCCGATACGCAGTATTTT. Amino acid sequence: CASRHWGLAGDSDTQYF.

This clonotype was detected only a few times. This CDR3 reads CASSLKGGSLPGYTF. Here the CDR3 DNA reads TGCGCCAGCAGCCTCAAGGGCGGTTCCCTGCCTGGCTACACCTTC. V and J are TRBV5-1 and TRBJ1-2; no reliable D call. This CDR3 is 15 amino acids long. Germline loops: CDR1 SGHRS, CDR2 YFSETQ. V was cut by 4 bases and J by 7 bases, with 20 bases left in between.